This passage covers 3 T cell receptor beta chains from one sample sequenced in a study of post-analysis software for immune sequencing data. Study findings and constraints: Patients carried a handful of TRBV segments more frequently than controls did, and TRBV5-6, TRBV5-1 and TRBV20-1 were among them.

Each TCR beta cDNA library carried unique molecular identifiers. MiXCR was run by TCRdb on the PCR reads, yielding one entry per CDR3 protein. The sample has under 900,000 distinct CDR3 sequences; roughly 50% are singletons. Their cognate antigens are unknown. Sequenced: blood. The receptor source for this set is a girl aged 5-17 years with multiple sclerosis.

This chain connects TRBV6-4 to TRBJ2-1; the match to TRBD2 covers 12 bases. The V segment lost 5 bases and the J segment 4 bases; nucleotides outside the gene matches: 6. CDR1 and CDR2 from the germline V gene are MRHNA and SNTAGT. This CDR3 contains 16 residues. The CDR3 region is CASSPGGTSGYNEQFF. The CDR3 bases are TGTGCCAGCAGTCCAGGGGGGACTAGCGGGTACAATGAGCAGTTCTTC.

The V gene is TRBV3-1, the J gene TRBJ2-7, with D possibly being TRBD2 (6 bases). The J call may not be correct, given that the DNA end is closer to TRBJ2-5. Germline CDR1 reads LGHDT; CDR2 reads YNNKEL (reference sequence). The CDR3 extends over 15 amino acids. The CDR3 DNA follows: TGTGCCAGCAGCCAAGGCCCCGGGGGAGCGGAGACCCAGTACTTC. It yields the protein CASSQGPGGAETQYF.

This clonotype came up a few times. This chain joins TRBV7-9 and TRBJ2-7, with TRBD2 identical over 8 bases. This CDR3 is 14 amino acids long. Germline-derived CDR1 and CDR2 are SEHNR and FQNEAQ (reference sequence). Trimming took 7 bases from V and 6 from J; bases not matched to a gene: 11. This CDR3 reads CASTESGGTVEQYF. CDR3 nucleotide sequence: TGTGCCAGCACCGAAAGCGGGGGTACGGTCGAGCAGTACTTC.